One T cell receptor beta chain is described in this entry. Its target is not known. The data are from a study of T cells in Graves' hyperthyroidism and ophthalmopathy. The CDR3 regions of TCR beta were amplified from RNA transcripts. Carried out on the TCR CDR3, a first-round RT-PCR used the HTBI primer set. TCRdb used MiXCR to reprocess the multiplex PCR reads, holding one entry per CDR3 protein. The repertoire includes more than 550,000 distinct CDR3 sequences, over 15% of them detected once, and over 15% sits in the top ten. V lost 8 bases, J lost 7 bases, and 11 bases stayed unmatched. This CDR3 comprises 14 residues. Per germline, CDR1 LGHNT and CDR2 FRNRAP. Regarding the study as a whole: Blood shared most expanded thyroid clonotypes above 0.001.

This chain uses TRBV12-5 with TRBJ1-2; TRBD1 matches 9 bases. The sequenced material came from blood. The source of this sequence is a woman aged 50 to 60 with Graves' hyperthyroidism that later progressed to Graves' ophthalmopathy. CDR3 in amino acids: CASRPPGQGGGYTF. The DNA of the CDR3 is TGTGCTAGTAGGCCTCCGGGACAGGGAGGTGGCTACACCTTC.